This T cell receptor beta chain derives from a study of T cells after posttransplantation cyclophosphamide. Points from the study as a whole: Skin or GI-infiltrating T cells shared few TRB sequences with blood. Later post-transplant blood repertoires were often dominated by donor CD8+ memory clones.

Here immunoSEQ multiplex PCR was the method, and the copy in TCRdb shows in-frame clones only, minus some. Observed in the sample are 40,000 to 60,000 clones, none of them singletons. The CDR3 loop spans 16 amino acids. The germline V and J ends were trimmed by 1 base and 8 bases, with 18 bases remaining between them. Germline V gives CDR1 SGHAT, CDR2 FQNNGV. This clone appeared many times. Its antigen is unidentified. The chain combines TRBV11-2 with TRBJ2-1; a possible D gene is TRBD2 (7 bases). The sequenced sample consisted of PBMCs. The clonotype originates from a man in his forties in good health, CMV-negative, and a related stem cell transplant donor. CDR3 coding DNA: TGTGCCAGCAGCTTAGTCGGGGGGCTAGCGGTCCATGAGCAGTTCTTC. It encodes CASSLVGGLAVHEQFF.